This is a list of T cell receptor beta chains from one sample in a study of metastatic and nonmetastatic thyroid tumors. MiXCR re-clonotyped the PCR reads for TCRdb. The table has over 25,000 clones, about 18% seen once; the top ten hold 6.5% to 8%. The source material was blood. Receptors originate from a female donor with papillary thyroid cancer or a benign thyroid nodule (not recorded which). Some clones in this sample may be carry-over from other donors' samples. Both conserved end residues are part of each CDR3. Not all rows give a size; the values are once, few, many and, for expanded clones, a class.

TRBJ2-7 TRBV2 many CASSERGGLYF
TRBJ1-6 TRBV28 . CASSSEGLNSPLHF
TRBJ2-7 TRBV4-3 . CASSQDLAPSGEQYF
TRBJ1-1 TRBV10-3 . CANANTGAGAEAFF
TRBJ2-7 TRBV19 . CASSKEGGYSYEQYF
TRBJ1-1 TRBV20-1 many CSAIVGQGDTEAFF
TRBJ2-7 TRBV7-3 once CASSVSTSGAYEQYF
TRBJ1-2 TRBV18 many CASSPPDKNYGYTF
TRBJ2-3 TRBV20-1 . CSATSGSIGADTQYF
TRBJ2-6 TRBV7-8 . CASSLAASGANVLTF
TRBJ1-6 TRBV10-1 many CASNQGIGSPLHF
TRBJ2-3 TRBV5-1 many CASSQGLTDTQYF
TRBJ1-5 TRBV20-1 once CSAIRQNNQPQHF
TRBJ1-5 TRBV6-5 many CASSYDRANQPQHF
TRBJ2-1 TRBV9 . CASRDGEGEQFF
TRBJ1-4 TRBV28 many CASSFGGATNEKLFF
TRBJ2-5 TRBV20-1 . CSAAGLGGQGTQYF
TRBJ1-1 TRBV6-5 . CASSYEAVNTEAFF
TRBJ1-5 TRBV28 many CASGSGALGSNQPQHF
TRBJ2-2 TRBV6-4 many CASSDRGDNTGELFF
TRBJ1-5 TRBV2 . CASSDGGLKGRNQPQHF
TRBJ2-2 TRBV7-2 . CASSSSGRRTGELFF
TRBJ1-2 TRBV5-1 many CASSRGQLQTGNYGYTF
TRBJ1-6 TRBV5-1 . CASRHSNSPVHF
TRBJ1-2 TRBV6-1 many CASSNRQGFNYGYTF
TRBJ2-7 TRBV12-3/TRBV12-4 few CASTRIGLEQYF
TRBJ1-6 TRBV4-1 medium-sized CASSQEFPGSNSPLHF
TRBJ2-4 TRBV6-1 few CASSQTGTGNIQYF
TRBJ2-1 TRBV2 . CASSEDRINEQFF
TRBJ1-1 TRBV5-1 few CASSLFWRAMNTEAFF
TRBJ1-1 TRBV5-8 many CASSHPKAGAGTEAFF
TRBJ1-5 TRBV7-2 . CASSTGQGRNQPQHF
TRBJ2-7 TRBV28 few CASSLMSYEQYF
TRBJ2-7 TRBV5-5 medium-sized CASSLGGTGLFYEQYF
TRBJ1-1 TRBV11-2 . CASRQTLQRQGAFGTEAFF
TRBJ2-1 TRBV10-1 many CASSDMDAGAYNEQFF
TRBJ1-1 TRBV6-1 . CASRREQGKSTGAFF
TRBJ1-2 TRBV6-9 few CANYGYTF
TRBJ2-7 TRBV2 . CASSEGAQRNSYEQYF
TRBJ2-7 TRBV9 . CASSVAGTDLGEQYF
TRBJ2-3 TRBV2 few CATHGTITDTQYF
TRBJ1-6 TRBV27 . CASRRQGRGDYNSPLHF
TRBJ1-1 TRBV12-3/TRBV12-4 many CASSSLREGEAFF
TRBJ2-7 TRBV9 many CASSVAGEGEQYF
TRBJ1-3 TRBV20-1 many CSARFPGNTIYF
TRBJ1-2 TRBV9 . CASSVLQGALSNYGYTF
TRBJ2-3 TRBV24-1 medium-sized CATTSPHTDTQYF
TRBJ1-2 TRBV6-1 . CASRLGQSGNYGYTF
TRBJ1-6 TRBV28 medium-sized CASSPPGRSSYNSPLHF
TRBJ2-4 TRBV20-1 many CSARGSGGESENIQYF
TRBJ1-5 TRBV6-2/TRBV6-3 . CASSYLHSNQPQHF
TRBJ1-1 TRBV27 many CASSLLGPAGTEAFF
TRBJ1-5 TRBV7-8 many CASSSSGTAFQPQHF